A selection of T cell receptor beta chains follows, all from one sample in a study of OX40 agonist ivuxolimab in advanced cancers. Sequencing used immunoSEQ multiplex PCR; TCRdb keeps in-frame clones, though not all of them. The sample records about 94,000 clones, 87% being singletons. Source: CD4+ or CD8+ T cells sorted from blood, taken in a trial of the OX40 agonist ivuxolimab. All receptors come from an adult with an advanced solid tumor such as melanoma, head and neck, liver or kidney cancer. Each CDR3 is given with its conserved first and last residue. Fields, in order: J gene, V gene, CDR3 protein.

>TRBJ2-3|TRBV6-4
CASRDGITDTQYF
>TRBJ1-4|TRBV19
CASKPIGTTNEKLFF
>TRBJ1-1|TRBV7-9
CASSLSNGVNTEAFF
>TRBJ2-3|TRBV7-7
CASSPGQGPDTQYF
>TRBJ1-5|TRBV25-1
CASSPVGNQPQHF
>TRBJ1-1|TRBV6-5
CASSPRYMNTEAFF
>TRBJ2-5|TRBV6-1
CASRALDRGETQYF
>TRBJ2-5|TRBV18
CASSPSIEETQYF
>TRBJ1-1|TRBV19
CASRRTTVNTEAFF
>TRBJ2-3|TRBV5-1
CASSLAGESTDTQYF
>TRBJ2-1|TRBV4-1
CASRGSLYNEQFF
>TRBJ2-5|TRBV9
CASSVGALGEETQYF
>TRBJ1-5|TRBV2
CASSENRRGRGYQPQHF
>TRBJ1-2|TRBV30
CAWRWGGDGYTF
>TRBJ1-5|TRBV5-5
CASSLQGGYSNQPQHF
>TRBJ2-1|TRBV7-2
CASSLDQRGGVEQFF
>TRBJ1-4|TRBV11-2
CASSNREGFEKLFF
>TRBJ1-5|TRBV6-5
CASSYSNREPQHF
>TRBJ1-2|TRBV27
CASSSQGTDYGYTF